This T cell receptor beta chain was documented in a study of OX40 agonist ivuxolimab in advanced cancers. Study as a whole: Treatment received earlier with anti-PD-1, anti-PD-L1 or anti-CTLA-4 agents was allowed, and less than 45% had some.

The CDR3 has 13 amino acids. The V end lost 3 bases, the J end lost 5 bases, and 9 bases lay between the germline ends. The germline V gene has CDR1 SGHVS and CDR2 FNYEAQ. This clone was found a few times. Its antigen is undetermined. The repertoire was sequenced with immunoSEQ multiplex PCR; TCRdb's copy has only in-frame clones and lacks some. The sample lists fewer than 100,000 clones; around nine tenths were seen once. General observations from the study: Doses of 0.1 to 3.0 mg/kg were accompanied by clonal expansion of CD4+ and CD8+ blood T cells by week 6.

This TCR was sampled from an adult with an advanced solid tumor such as melanoma, head and neck, liver or kidney cancer. The chain links TRBV7-6 to TRBJ2-3, with D possibly being TRBD1 (6 bases). The source material was CD4+ or CD8+ T cells sorted from blood, sampled in a trial of the OX40 agonist ivuxolimab. The CDR3 DNA reads as TGTGCCAGCAGCTTGACAGGTCGAGATACGCAGTATTTT. Translation gives CASSLTGRDTQYF.